The T cell receptor (beta chain) under discussion was sequenced for a study of cytomegalovirus exposure and HLA in healthy donors. For the study at large: Researchers previously reported finding fewer than 140 million unique TCR beta sequences from about 200 million T cells. Of around 400 genotyped donors, around 86% grouped in the Caucasian-associated ancestry cluster. General study points: CMV serostatus was the sole immune exposure information available. Later analysis suggested most CMV-associated TCR beta chains were HLA-restricted.

PCR amplification relied on 60 Vbeta primers (plus 13 Jbeta primers). Data came from immunoSEQ multiplex PCR; TCRdb stores just in-frame clones and leaves some out. Of under 200,000 clones detected, approximately 81% appear once; the ten largest clones hold about 0.82%. A note on this clone: The antigen is not known.

Germline V gene lookup returns CDR1 MNHNY and CDR2 SVGAGI (reference sequence). This CDR3 has 13 residues. Sample: PBMCs. The V and J genes are TRBV6-6 and TRBJ2-5; D not certain. Gene TRBJ2-7 matches the end of the DNA better, so the J call may be wrong. The receptor was isolated from a woman aged 18-35 years in good health and CMV-seronegative. The CDR3 here is CASSSLGSYEQYF. The CDR3 nucleotides read TGTGCCAGCAGTTCTCTAGGATCCTACGAGCAGTACTTC.